This passage covers 9 T cell receptor beta chains from one sample sequenced in a study of cytomegalovirus exposure and HLA in healthy donors. It was with 60 Vbeta and 13 Jbeta primers that the PCR ran. Profiling relied on immunoSEQ multiplex PCR, and the TCRdb table lists in-frame clones only, not all of them. The sample gives about 90,000 clones, less than 85% of which show up once; around 2.3% is in the top ten. Sequencing was carried out using PBMCs. The receptors derive from a man aged 18 to 29 in good health and CMV-seronegative.

The genes are TRBV29-1 and TRBJ2-1; D remains unclear. From germline, CDR1 is SQVTM and CDR2 ANQGSEA. V shed 1 base and J shed 2 bases, with 18 bases lying between them. CDR3 length equals 17 residues. The CDR3 spells CSVEVRRRGGAYNEQFF. The CDR3 region has the DNA TGCAGCGTTGAAGTACGGCGGCGAGGCGGTGCCTACAATGAGCAGTTCTTC.

This chain links TRBV7-9 with TRBJ2-3; 11 positions agree with TRBD2. CDR3 size: 16 residues. The ends lost 1 base at V and 4 bases at J; junction bases unmatched: 4. Per germline, CDR1 SEHNR and CDR2 FQNEAQ (reference sequence). The CDR3 region has the DNA TGTGCCAGCAGCTTAGGACTAGCGGGAACAGCAGATACGCAGTATTTT. Protein: CASSLGLAGTADTQYF.

This clone came up once. The rearrangement links TRBV30 to TRBJ1-1, with TRBD1 matching over 7 bases. Germline V lookup: CDR1 GTSNPN, CDR2 SVGIG (reference sequence). V lost 6 bases to trimming and J lost 0 bases; unmatched junction nucleotides: 4. The CDR3 extends over 13 amino acids. The CDR3 loop is CACLGGMNTEAFF. The CDR3 DNA reads TGTGCCTGCCTAGGGGGCATGAACACTGAAGCTTTCTTT.

This clone was observed a single time. This sequence joins TRBV5-4 and TRBJ2-5; 7 bases fit TRBD1. CDR1 is SGHNT, CDR2 YYREEE, per germline (reference sequence). V lost 2 bases, J lost 5 bases, and 9 bases stayed unmatched. This CDR3 spans 15 amino acids. The CDR3 DNA is TGTGCCAGCAGCTTAAGAACAGGGGTAGAGGAGACCCAGTACTTC. Protein sequence: CASSLRTGVEETQYF.

The chain has TRBV7-9 and TRBJ1-1; D possibly corresponds to TRBD1 (5 bases). CDR3 length equals 15 residues. The germline V gene encodes CDR1 SEHNR and CDR2 FQNEAQ (reference sequence). Between the trimmed V and J ends, which lost 5 bases and 5 bases, there was a span of 18 bases. The CDR3 coding sequence is TGTGCCAGCAGCGAAGTTGCAGGGTATCGAACTGAAGCTTTCTTT. Its protein is CASSEVAGYRTEAFF.

This chain uses TRBV5-1 with TRBJ2-5; 7 bases fit TRBD1. Germline lookup yields CDR1 SGHRS and CDR2 YFSETQ. With V trimmed by 5 bases and J by 3 bases, 4 bases remained unmatched. This CDR3 has 13 amino acids. Here the CDR3 DNA reads TGCGCCAGCAGATATGGGACAGAAGAGACCCAGTACTTC. Protein: CASRYGTEETQYF.

The chain uses TRBV6-5 and TRBJ2-7, with TRBD2 matching over 10 bases. Per the germline V gene, CDR1 is MNHEY and CDR2 is SVGAGI. J gave up 5 bases and V 5 bases, and 9 bases lay outside the gene matches. This CDR3 is 15 amino acids long. For the CDR3, the DNA is TGTGCCAGCAGTCATACAGCGGGAGGGCCAAACGAGCAGTACTTC. Translated, it gives CASSHTAGGPNEQYF.

This clone was seen a single time. The rearrangement uses TRBV7-6 and TRBJ1-3; D not resolved. V dropped 4 bases and J dropped 0 bases, with 13 bases sitting between them. This CDR3 region has 16 residues. Germline values: CDR1 SGHVS, CDR2 FNYEAQ. CDR3 nucleotides: TGTGCCAGCAGCTCACCCGACGGAGACTCTGGAAACACCATATATTTT. It encodes CASSSPDGDSGNTIYF.

The chain combines TRBV6-5 with TRBJ1-1, with unresolved D. The CDR3 loop spans 13 amino acids. The germline V gene encodes CDR1 MNHEY and CDR2 SVGAGI. The V end lost 2 bases, the J end lost 4 bases, and 8 bases lay between the germline ends. CDR3 region: CASSYPRATEAFF. The CDR3 bases are TGTGCCAGCAGTTACCCGAGGGCCACTGAAGCTTTCTTT.